The clone carrying this T cell receptor beta chain was seen a handful of times. What it binds is unknown. Produced via immunoSEQ multiplex PCR; TCRdb's table is partial and in-frame only. The table has 90,000 or so clones, nearly 95% seen once. This specimen belongs to a study of PD-1 blockade in classical Hodgkin lymphoma. On the study more broadly: Nivolumab dosing for patients was 3 mg/kg, administered intravenously every 2 weeks.

V was cut by 7 bases and J by 0 bases, with 9 bases left in between. CDR1 SNHLY and CDR2 FYNNEI come from the germline V gene. The CDR3 spans 13 residues. Study-level results: A reduction in baseline TCR diversity was reportedly seen in newly diagnosed patients relative to healthy donors.

Patients all relapsed after autologous stem cell transplantation, and there was variation in brentuximab vedotin exposure. Classifying best responses yielded complete response, partial response or progressive disease. This chain links TRBV2 with TRBJ1-1, with no clear D. This TCR was recovered from a human donor with classical Hodgkin lymphoma. The sample here was peripheral blood mononuclear cells (PBMCs), taken before the second cycle of nivolumab. The CDR3 spells CASIADMNTEAFF. In DNA form, the CDR3 reads TGTGCCAGCATAGCTGACATGAACACTGAAGCTTTCTTT.